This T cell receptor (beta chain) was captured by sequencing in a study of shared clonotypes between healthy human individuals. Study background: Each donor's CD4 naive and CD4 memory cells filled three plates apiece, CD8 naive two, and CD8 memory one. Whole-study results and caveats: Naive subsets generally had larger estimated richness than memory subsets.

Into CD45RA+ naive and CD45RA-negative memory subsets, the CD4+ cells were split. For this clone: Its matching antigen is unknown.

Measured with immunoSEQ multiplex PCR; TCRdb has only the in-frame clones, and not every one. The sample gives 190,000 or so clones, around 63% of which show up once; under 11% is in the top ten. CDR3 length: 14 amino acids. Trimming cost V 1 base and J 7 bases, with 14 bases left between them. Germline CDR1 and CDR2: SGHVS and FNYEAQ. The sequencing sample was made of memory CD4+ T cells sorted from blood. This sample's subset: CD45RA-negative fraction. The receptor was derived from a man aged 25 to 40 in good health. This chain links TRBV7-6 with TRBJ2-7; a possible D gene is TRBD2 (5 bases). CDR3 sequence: CASSLDEGLSEQYF. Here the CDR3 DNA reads TGTGCCAGCAGCTTAGACGAGGGATTGAGTGAGCAGTACTTC.